This T cell receptor beta chain was recovered during a study of OX40 agonist ivuxolimab in advanced cancers. Study summary: Given to patients was ivuxolimab, an agonistic anti-OX40 (CD134) antibody. Patients with prior anti-PD-1, anti-PD-L1 or anti-CTLA-4 therapy were eligible; 35% to 50% had some.

Germline assignment: CDR1 SGHRS and CDR2 YFSETQ. Trimming shortened V by 4 bases and J by 1 base, and 14 bases separated the two germline ends. This CDR3 region has 15 residues. Sequencing was performed with immunoSEQ multiplex PCR; in TCRdb, only in-frame clones are kept and a portion is missing. The repertoire holds 80,000 or so clones, with 89% as singletons. The chain couples TRBV5-1 to TRBJ2-5, with D maybe TRBD2 (5 bases). The source of this sequence is an adult with an advanced solid tumor such as melanoma, head and neck, liver or kidney cancer. The sequencing here drew on CD4+ or CD8+ T cells sorted from blood, taken in a trial of the OX40 agonist ivuxolimab. CDR3 coding DNA: TGCGCCAGCAGCGGAGGTCCTATGCCCCAAGAGACCCAGTACTTC. It yields the protein CASSGGPMPQETQYF.